This is a list of T cell receptor beta chains from one sample in a study of graft-versus-host responses after intestinal transplantation. These receptors have no identified antigens. The repertoire was sequenced with immunoSEQ multiplex PCR; TCRdb's copy has only in-frame clones and lacks some. In the table there are tens of thousands of clones, about 88% of which are singletons. This specimen consisted of unstimulated CD4+ T cells sorted from spleen or lymph node cells, obtained before transplant. Receptors originate from a human donor who was the organ donor for an intestinal transplant. Both conserved end residues are part of each CDR3.

V gene: TRBV7-2
J gene: TRBJ2-3
CDR3 protein: CASSLRGQSTDTQYF

V gene: TRBV5-6
J gene: TRBJ2-5
CDR3 protein: CASSRLAARETQYF

V gene: TRBV27
J gene: TRBJ1-1
CDR3 protein: CASSRETGVYTEAFF

V gene: TRBV2
J gene: TRBJ2-7
CDR3 protein: CASSVGVGSYEQYF

V gene: TRBV6-5
J gene: TRBJ2-7
CDR3 protein: CASSETSYEQYF

V gene: TRBV5-5
J gene: TRBJ1-1
CDR3 protein: CASSLVFRGLVANTEAFF

V gene: TRBV5-1
J gene: TRBJ2-3
CDR3 protein: CASSFGLAARTDTQYF

V gene: TRBV11-3
J gene: TRBJ1-1
CDR3 protein: CASSFTGTGTEAFF

V gene: TRBV6-1
J gene: TRBJ2-7
CDR3 protein: CASSATGTSSAEQYF

V gene: TRBV4-3
J gene: TRBJ1-4
CDR3 protein: CASSQDLSGVGEKLFF

V gene: TRBV30
J gene: TRBJ2-7
CDR3 protein: CAWSRVYEQYF

V gene: TRBV10-2
J gene: TRBJ2-7
CDR3 protein: CASSARGASYEQYF

V gene: TRBV11-3
J gene: TRBJ2-7
CDR3 protein: CASSLAWDGFTYEQYF

V gene: TRBV27
J gene: TRBJ1-5
CDR3 protein: CASSFNRGVGNQPQHF

V gene: TRBV5-1
J gene: TRBJ2-3
CDR3 protein: CASSFKSTDTQYF

V gene: TRBV20-1
J gene: TRBJ2-4
CDR3 protein: CSAREGDIQYF

V gene: TRBV30
J gene: TRBJ1-6
CDR3 protein: CAWSTGRISYNSPLHF

V gene: TRBV6-5
J gene: TRBJ2-7
CDR3 protein: CASGSQGKGPYEQYF

V gene: TRBV21-1
J gene: TRBJ1-2
CDR3 protein: CASSREEFTGGYTF

V gene: TRBV6-5
J gene: TRBJ2-5
CDR3 protein: CASSRRGRRETQYF

V gene: TRBV4-2
J gene: TRBJ2-7
CDR3 protein: CASSQTLAGGVSYEQYF

V gene: TRBV12-5
J gene: TRBJ1-2
CDR3 protein: CASGLVPLDRRTNYGYTF

V gene: TRBV7-2
J gene: TRBJ2-3
CDR3 protein: CASSLAGQNTDTQYF

V gene: TRBV6-1
J gene: TRBJ2-3
CDR3 protein: CASSEDLVGGYADTQYF